This paragraph reports one TCR beta chain. Original methodology: The authors estimated nucleated cell counts from reference gene primer amplification. Data came from immunoSEQ multiplex PCR; TCRdb stores just in-frame clones and leaves some out. V and J calls plus clone size are reproduced from that table; the DNA served to infer D and trimming. Among 20,000 to 25,000 clones listed, over 60% were seen once. The CDR3 consists of 12 residues. CDR1 is SNHLY and CDR2 is FYNNEI in the germline V gene. Trimming took off 11 bases at V and 2 bases at J, with 12 bases between the two ends. This entry is derived from a study of blood T cell repertoires in COVID-19. On the study more broadly: The origin of the acute and convalescent COVID-19 samples was the United States, Italy and Spain. T cells, B-cell-depleted T cells, or PBMCs provided the cDNA or gDNA that served as material.

Material for sequencing was peripheral blood. This rearrangement joins TRBV2 to TRBJ2-5, with D maybe TRBD1 (7 bases). This receptor was obtained from a man in his sixties with active COVID-19. CDR3 nucleotide sequence: TGTGCCGGAGGGACAGCTCAAGAGACCCAGTACTTC. This gives the protein CAGGTAQETQYF.